This T cell receptor (beta chain) was sequenced during a study of blood T cells in healthy people across ages. This CDR3 contains 18 residues. Then a second PCR, running roughly 7 to 11 cycles, was carried out with a sample-barcoded 5' primer and a J-beta primer mix. Each CDR3 protein is one row after TCRdb ran MiXCR on the 5' RACE reads. The table has about 690,000 distinct CDR3 sequences, 40% to 45% seen once. This clonotype was observed a handful of times. The sequenced sample was blood. The sequence was obtained from a man older than 75 in good health. The rearrangement uses TRBV21-1 and TRBJ2-6; TRBD1 reflects the table's D call only, with no check against the DNA. TRBV21-1 is marked as a pseudogene. The CDR3 reads CASSKGGTEFFWANVLTF. In nucleotides, the CDR3 is TGTGCCAGCAGCAAAGGGGGGACAGAATTCTTCTGGGCCAACGTCCTGACTTTC.